This is a list of T cell receptor beta chains from one sample in a study of T cells after yellow fever vaccination. MiXCR was run by TCRdb on the 5' RACE reads, yielding one entry per CDR3 protein. The sample has around 340,000 distinct CDR3 sequences; about 9.5% are singletons. The sample consisted of PBMCs, taken on the day of the first yellow fever vaccination. These receptors all stem from a man aged 18 to 29 who received the YFV17D yellow fever vaccine. CDR3s leave out the opening cysteine and the closing phenylalanine or tryptophan. Fields, in order: V gene, clone size, CDR3 length, CDR3 protein. Clone size is given for some rows only: seen once, a few or many times, or a class if the clone is expanded.

v_call: TRBV6-5; clone_size: few; cdr3_length: 11; cdr3_aa: ASSYMISYGYT
v_call: TRBV12-3/TRBV12-4; clone_size: many; cdr3_length: 12; cdr3_aa: ASSPDGRYNEQF
v_call: TRBV13; clone_size: few; cdr3_length: 10; cdr3_aa: ASSATGNTIY
v_call: TRBV19; clone_size: .; cdr3_length: 12; cdr3_aa: ASSIGAAPLEQF
v_call: TRBV5-4; clone_size: .; cdr3_length: 12; cdr3_aa: ASSLEGSSRVAF
v_call: TRBV3-1; clone_size: .; cdr3_length: 12; cdr3_aa: ASRSGVDQETQY
v_call: TRBV20-1; clone_size: few; cdr3_length: 12; cdr3_aa: SAIYRISDYGYT
v_call: TRBV9; clone_size: few; cdr3_length: 12; cdr3_aa: ASSPLSDYNEQF
v_call: TRBV3-1; clone_size: once; cdr3_length: 13; cdr3_aa: ASSAYRDGGNTIY
v_call: TRBV4-3; clone_size: .; cdr3_length: 13; cdr3_aa: ASSQDAQNNSPLH
v_call: TRBV5-1; clone_size: .; cdr3_length: 13; cdr3_aa: ASSLGGQGRSPLH
v_call: TRBV12-3/TRBV12-4; clone_size: .; cdr3_length: 13; cdr3_aa: ASFWQGTTTGELF
v_call: TRBV3-1; clone_size: .; cdr3_length: 13; cdr3_aa: ASSKIWRGPPTQY
v_call: TRBV4-3; clone_size: .; cdr3_length: 12; cdr3_aa: ASSQDRGADEQY
v_call: TRBV29-1; clone_size: few; cdr3_length: 9; cdr3_aa: SAVDGTEAF
v_call: TRBV4-2; clone_size: .; cdr3_length: 13; cdr3_aa: ASSLGIGGQETQY
v_call: TRBV5-6; clone_size: many; cdr3_length: 13; cdr3_aa: ASSSPASGHNEQF
v_call: TRBV4-1; clone_size: few; cdr3_length: 12; cdr3_aa: ASSHGDANTEAF
v_call: TRBV24-1; clone_size: few; cdr3_length: 11; cdr3_aa: ATEEGTTGELF
v_call: TRBV14; clone_size: few; cdr3_length: 13; cdr3_aa: ASSRASGESDTQY
v_call: TRBV3-1; clone_size: few; cdr3_length: 14; cdr3_aa: ASSQTTGTSGNEQF
v_call: TRBV7-9; clone_size: few; cdr3_length: 10; cdr3_aa: ASSHDRGGYT
v_call: TRBV24-1; clone_size: few; cdr3_length: 13; cdr3_aa: AAQFRRRANYGYT
v_call: TRBV5-1; clone_size: many; cdr3_length: 12; cdr3_aa: ASSLAREKETQY
v_call: TRBV4-2; clone_size: few; cdr3_length: 12; cdr3_aa: ASSQGTRDSEQY
v_call: TRBV4-2; clone_size: many; cdr3_length: 12; cdr3_aa: ASSQGGGGETQY
v_call: TRBV5-1; clone_size: few; cdr3_length: 13; cdr3_aa: ASSLGDQVNTEAF
v_call: TRBV10-3; clone_size: few; cdr3_length: 13; cdr3_aa: ATLGTGGPGDEQF
v_call: TRBV3-1; clone_size: few; cdr3_length: 15; cdr3_aa: ASSNRPQGILNTGSF
v_call: TRBV5-1; clone_size: many; cdr3_length: 14; cdr3_aa: ASTDLMDGGLVSLH
v_call: TRBV7-8; clone_size: many; cdr3_length: 12; cdr3_aa: ASSLDTGANVLT
v_call: TRBV28; clone_size: few; cdr3_length: 10; cdr3_aa: ASSLRSSEAF
v_call: TRBV7-9; clone_size: many; cdr3_length: 13; cdr3_aa: ASSPYRGTNTEAF
v_call: TRBV11-1; clone_size: few; cdr3_length: 11; cdr3_aa: ASSFRQDNEQF
v_call: TRBV7-9; clone_size: few; cdr3_length: 11; cdr3_aa: ASSLPGADTQY
v_call: TRBV5-1; clone_size: .; cdr3_length: 15; cdr3_aa: ASSLAAMTGGTDTQY
v_call: TRBV4-1; clone_size: many; cdr3_length: 15; cdr3_aa: ASSQDRRAKGGYGYT
v_call: TRBV4-1; clone_size: many; cdr3_length: 13; cdr3_aa: ASSQLGTAQETQY
v_call: TRBV30; clone_size: few; cdr3_length: 11; cdr3_aa: AWTALAAYEQY
v_call: TRBV27; clone_size: .; cdr3_length: 13; cdr3_aa: ASRAGLAGGGEQY
v_call: TRBV2; clone_size: .; cdr3_length: 11; cdr3_aa: ASSGQTADTQY
v_call: TRBV29-1; clone_size: few; cdr3_length: 13; cdr3_aa: SVRPGDTTYNEQF
v_call: TRBV12-3/TRBV12-4; clone_size: .; cdr3_length: 11; cdr3_aa: ASCGAWSYEQY
v_call: TRBV7-2; clone_size: few; cdr3_length: 11; cdr3_aa: ASSLATAQNQH
v_call: TRBV5-1; clone_size: many; cdr3_length: 12; cdr3_aa: ASGIQGRDNEQF